The 13 T cell receptor beta chains below were found in one sample sequenced in a study of T cell responses to AZD1222 COVID-19 vaccine. TCRdb's copy holds only in-frame clones and misses some; the assay was immunoSEQ multiplex PCR. The repertoire holds some 140,000 clones, with about 93% as singletons. This specimen was peripheral blood, taken 28 days after the second AZD1222 dose. The receptors derive from an adult who received the AZD1222 COVID-19 vaccine.

CDR3 bases: TGTGCCAGCAGCTTAAATACCGGGGGGCAAGAGACCCAGTACTTC. Encoded protein: CASSLNTGGQETQYF. V usage is TRBV7-2 and J usage is TRBJ2-5; 7 nucleotides line up with TRBD2. There are 15 residues in the CDR3. The ends lost 2 bases at V and 2 bases at J; junction bases unmatched: 5. The V gene's germline CDR1 is SGHTA and CDR2 FQGNSA.

This chain connects TRBV5-1 to TRBJ2-7; D gene ambiguous. Trimming pared 2 bases from V and 3 bases from J, leaving 9 bases between. The CDR3 spans 13 residues. Germline values: CDR1 SGHRS, CDR2 YFSETQ. The CDR3 protein is CASSFESHYEQYF. The CDR3 coding sequence is TGCGCCAGCAGCTTCGAAAGCCACTACGAGCAGTACTTC.

The chain couples TRBV7-9 to TRBJ2-7; D call uncertain. The CDR3 consists of 13 residues. V lost 3 bases, J lost 4 bases, and 10 bases lay in between. The germline V gene encodes CDR1 SEHNR and CDR2 FQNEAQ (reference sequence). CDR3 DNA sequence: TGTGCCAGCAGCTTCACACCTCGGTACGAGCAGTACTTC. Protein sequence: CASSFTPRYEQYF.

J is TRBJ1-1 and V is TRBV10-3; D is unresolved. The CDR3 runs 13 residues. Germline CDR1 and CDR2: ENHRY and SYGVKD. V was shortened by 3 bases and J by 1 base, with 6 bases between the two germline ends. Here the CDR3 DNA reads TGTGCCATCAGTGACCCCAAGAACACTGAAGCTTTCTTT. This encodes CAISDPKNTEAFF.

The chain links TRBV6-2 or TRBV6-3 to TRBJ1-2, with D possibly TRBD1 on 5 matching bases. CDR3 length: 15 amino acids. The germline V gene encodes CDR1 MNHEY and CDR2 SVGEGT. The V and J ends lost 6 bases and 3 bases respectively, with 17 bases between them. CDR3 nucleotide sequence: TGTGCCAGCAGCTCCCGGATAGGGGATCACTATGGCTACACCTTC. Its protein is CASSSRIGDHYGYTF.

The chain couples TRBV18 to TRBJ2-5; 9 bases are shared with TRBD1. Germline V CDR1 and CDR2: KGHSH, LQKENI. The CDR3 loop spans 16 amino acids. V trimming: 2 bases; J trimming: 5 bases; junction bases outside the gene matches: 9. As DNA, the CDR3 is TGTGCCAGCTCACCAAATTTCCAAACAGGGGGCGAGACCCAGTACTTC. Translating it yields CASSPNFQTGGETQYF. The full variable domain, completed using reference TRBV18 and TRBJ2-5, is NAGVMQNPRHLVRRRGQEARLRCSPMKGHSHVYWYRQLPEEGLKFMVYLQKENIIDESGMPKERFSAEFPKEGPSILRIQQVVRGDSAAYFCASSPNFQTGGETQYFGPGTRLLVL.

CDR3 amino acids: CASSPRGGSNYEQYF. The CDR3 coding sequence is TGTGCCAGCTCACCAAGGGGCGGAAGCAACTACGAGCAGTACTTC. The chain has TRBV18 and TRBJ2-7, with TRBD1 as a possible D gene (5 bases). This CDR3 is 15 amino acids long. The germline V gene encodes CDR1 KGHSH and CDR2 LQKENI. Trimming left V 2 bases short and J 3 bases short, with 14 bases between. Based on the CDR3 plus reference TRBV18 and TRBJ2-7, the full variable domain is NAGVMQNPRHLVRRRGQEARLRCSPMKGHSHVYWYRQLPEEGLKFMVYLQKENIIDESGMPKERFSAEFPKEGPSILRIQQVVRGDSAAYFCASSPRGGSNYEQYFGPGTRLTVT.

The rearrangement uses TRBV24-1 and TRBJ1-1; no clear D gene. Trimming took off 2 bases at V and 7 bases at J, with 7 bases between the two ends. This CDR3 has 12 amino acids. Germline lookup yields CDR1 KGHDR and CDR2 SFDVKD. CDR3 in amino acids: CATSDWTGEAFF. CDR3 nucleotide sequence: TGTGCCACCAGTGATTGGACGGGTGAAGCTTTCTTT.

V gene TRBV9 combines with J gene TRBJ2-2, with no clear D. The CDR3 totals 15 residues. Looked up from germline, CDR1 is SGDLS and CDR2 is YYNGEE. V was trimmed by 0 bases and J by 5 bases, leaving 11 bases between them. The chain's CDR3 is CASSVGGIDTGELFF. CDR3 coding DNA: TGTGCCAGCAGCGTAGGTGGGATCGATACCGGGGAGCTGTTTTTT. Drawing the rest from reference TRBV9 and TRBJ2-2, the complete variable domain is DSGVTQTPKHLITATGQRVTLRCSPRSGDLSVYWYQQSLDQGLQFLIQYYNGEERAKGNILERFSAQQFPDLHSELNLSSLELGDSALYFCASSVGGIDTGELFFGEGSRLTVL.

The chain recombines TRBV7-6 with TRBJ2-5, with 12 bases fitting TRBD2. The ends lost 0 bases at V and 7 bases at J; junction bases unmatched: 9. The CDR3 length is 17 residues. Germline CDR1 is SGHVS and CDR2 is FNYEAQ. CDR3: CASSLAGLAGGLGTQYF. The CDR3 nucleotides read TGTGCCAGCAGCTTAGCGGGGCTAGCGGGGGGGCTTGGGACCCAGTACTTC.

V gene TRBV2 combines with J gene TRBJ1-5; D not certain. The germline CDR1 and CDR2 sequences are SNHLY and FYNNEI. The CDR3 extends over 18 amino acids. V lost 4 bases and J 0 bases, leaving 19 bases between the germline ends. The chain's CDR3 is CASSVLLFPADSNQPQHF. Here the CDR3 DNA reads TGTGCCAGCAGTGTTCTCCTTTTTCCAGCAGATAGCAATCAGCCCCAGCATTTT.

This sequence joins TRBV27 and TRBJ2-7, with a weak D call TRBD1 (6 bases). The CDR3 consists of 13 residues. CDR1 and CDR2 from the germline V gene are MNHEY and SMNVEV (reference sequence). V lost 2 bases and J lost 6, with 11 bases in between. CDR3 region: CASSLRGTGEQYF. The CDR3 nucleotides are TGTGCCAGCAGTTTAAGGGGGACCGGCGAGCAGTACTTC.

The table lists this clone with a count of one. This rearrangement joins TRBV7-3 to TRBJ1-5; D remains ambiguous. The CDR3 contains 15 residues. Deletions cut 6 bases from V and 2 bases from J, with 14 bases between. The V gene's germline CDR1 is SGHTA and CDR2 FQGTGA. CDR3 DNA: TGTGCCAGCAGTGAATTCGGAGCGGGCAATCAGCCCCAGCATTTT. Protein sequence: CASSEFGAGNQPQHF.